This T cell receptor beta chain is drawn from a study of control samples from healthy donors and cancer patients. The table came from immunoSEQ multiplex PCR; TCRdb's copy has only in-frame clones and leaves some out. The sample has 95,000 to 150,000 clones, about 91% seen once. The sequence was obtained from a man aged 40-50 years in good health. Material for sequencing was blood.

CDR3 in amino acids: CASSQRGQETQYF. The CDR3 DNA is TGTGCCAGCAGTCAGAGGGGGCAAGAGACCCAGTACTTC. The chain couples TRBV12-3 or TRBV12-4 to TRBJ2-5; a possible D gene is TRBD1 (6 bases). This CDR3 comprises 13 residues. The V gene lost 5 bases and the J gene lost 2 bases, with 9 bases spanning the gap.